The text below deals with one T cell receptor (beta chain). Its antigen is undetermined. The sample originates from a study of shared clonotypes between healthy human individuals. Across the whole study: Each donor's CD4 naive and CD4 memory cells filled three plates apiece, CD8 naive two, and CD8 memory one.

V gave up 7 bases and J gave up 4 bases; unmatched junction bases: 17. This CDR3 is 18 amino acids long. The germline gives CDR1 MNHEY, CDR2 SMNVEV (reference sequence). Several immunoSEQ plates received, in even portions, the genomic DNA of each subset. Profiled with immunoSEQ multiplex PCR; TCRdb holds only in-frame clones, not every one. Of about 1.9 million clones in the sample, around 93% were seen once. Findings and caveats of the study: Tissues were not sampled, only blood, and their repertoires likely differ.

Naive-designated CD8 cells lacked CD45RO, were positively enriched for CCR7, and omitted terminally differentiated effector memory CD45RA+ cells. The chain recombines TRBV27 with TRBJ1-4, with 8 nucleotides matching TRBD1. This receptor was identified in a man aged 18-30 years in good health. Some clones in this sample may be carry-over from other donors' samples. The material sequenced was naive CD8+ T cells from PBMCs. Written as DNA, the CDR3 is TGTGCCAGCACATCACTTGTCAGTTCGGGACAGGTTAATGAAAAACTGTTTTTT. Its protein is CASTSLVSSGQVNEKLFF.